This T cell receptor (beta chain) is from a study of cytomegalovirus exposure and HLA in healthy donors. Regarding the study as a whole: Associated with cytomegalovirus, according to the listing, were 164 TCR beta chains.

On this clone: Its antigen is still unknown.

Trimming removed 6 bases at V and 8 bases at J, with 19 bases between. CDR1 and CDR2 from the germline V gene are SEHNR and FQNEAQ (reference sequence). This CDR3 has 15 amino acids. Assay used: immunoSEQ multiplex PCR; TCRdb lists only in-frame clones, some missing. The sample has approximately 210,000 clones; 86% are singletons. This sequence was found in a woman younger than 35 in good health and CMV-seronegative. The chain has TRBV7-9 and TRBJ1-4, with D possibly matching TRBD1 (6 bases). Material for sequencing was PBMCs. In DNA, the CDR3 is TGTGCCAGCAGACTAGCGGGACAAGGGGGAGAAAAACTGTTTTTT. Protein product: CASRLAGQGGEKLFF.